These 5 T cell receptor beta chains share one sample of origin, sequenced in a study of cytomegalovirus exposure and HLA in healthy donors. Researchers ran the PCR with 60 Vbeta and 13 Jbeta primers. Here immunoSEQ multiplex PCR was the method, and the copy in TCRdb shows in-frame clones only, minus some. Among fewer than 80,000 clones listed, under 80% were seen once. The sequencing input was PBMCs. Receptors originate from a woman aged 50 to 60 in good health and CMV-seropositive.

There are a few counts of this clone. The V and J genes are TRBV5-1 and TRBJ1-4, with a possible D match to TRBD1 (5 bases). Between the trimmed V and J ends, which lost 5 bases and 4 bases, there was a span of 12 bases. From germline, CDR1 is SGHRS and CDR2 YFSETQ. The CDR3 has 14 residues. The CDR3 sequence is CASRSDSSNEKLFF. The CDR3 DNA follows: TGCGCCAGCAGGAGCGACAGCAGTAATGAAAAACTGTTTTTT.

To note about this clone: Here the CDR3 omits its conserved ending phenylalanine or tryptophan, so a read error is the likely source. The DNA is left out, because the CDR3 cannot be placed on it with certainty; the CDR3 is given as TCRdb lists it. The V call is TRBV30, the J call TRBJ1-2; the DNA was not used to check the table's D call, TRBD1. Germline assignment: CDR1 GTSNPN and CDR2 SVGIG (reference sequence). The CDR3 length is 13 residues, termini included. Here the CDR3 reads CAWSPTGEEIAWS.

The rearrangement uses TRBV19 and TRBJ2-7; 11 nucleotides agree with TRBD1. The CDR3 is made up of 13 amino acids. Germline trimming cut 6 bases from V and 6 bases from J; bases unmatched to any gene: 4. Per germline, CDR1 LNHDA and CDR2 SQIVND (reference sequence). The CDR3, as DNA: TGTGCCAGTAGAGACGGGACAGGGGGCGAGCAGTACTTC. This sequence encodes CASRDGTGGEQYF.

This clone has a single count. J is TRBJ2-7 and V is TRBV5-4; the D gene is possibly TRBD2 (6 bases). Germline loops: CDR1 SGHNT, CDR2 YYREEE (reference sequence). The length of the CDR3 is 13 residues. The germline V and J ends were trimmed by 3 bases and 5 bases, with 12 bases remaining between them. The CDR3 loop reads CASSSGWGDEQYV. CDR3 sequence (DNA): TGTGCCAGCAGCTCTGGTTGGGGGGACGAGCAGTACGTC.

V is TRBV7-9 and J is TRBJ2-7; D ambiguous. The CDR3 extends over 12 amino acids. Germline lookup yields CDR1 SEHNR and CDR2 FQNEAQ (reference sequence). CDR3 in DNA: TGTTCCAGCAGCGACGACGAAAGCGAGCAGTACGTC. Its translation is CSSSDDESEQYV.